These 22 T cell receptor beta chains originate from one sample sequenced in a study of blood T cell repertoires in COVID-19. Produced via immunoSEQ multiplex PCR; TCRdb's table is partial and in-frame only. This sample has some 220,000 clones, with about four fifths found just once. Material: peripheral blood. Source of these receptors: a woman aged 60-75 years with acute or convalescent COVID-19.

The V gene is TRBV6-5, the J gene TRBJ1-1; D unclear. There are 14 residues in the CDR3. Trimming cost V 8 bases and J 0 bases, with 13 bases left between them. The V gene's germline CDR1 is MNHEY and CDR2 SVGAGI. The CDR3 sequence is CASVTNPVNTEAFF. The CDR3 DNA is TGTGCCAGCGTAACTAACCCCGTGAACACTGAAGCTTTCTTT.

The chain is built from TRBV6-5 and TRBJ1-1; D is possibly TRBD1 (6 bases). Germline V gives CDR1 MNHEY, CDR2 SVGAGI. CDR3 length equals 13 residues. Trimming removed 6 bases from V and 1 base from J, with 9 bases in between. Here the CDR3 reads CASRTGQNTEAFF. As DNA, the CDR3 is TGTGCCAGCAGAACGGGACAGAACACTGAAGCTTTCTTT.

On this clone: The junction departs from the called germline gene at one end, perhaps through a read error. The chain's CDR3 is CASSETGGKQPQHF. The CDR3 bases are TGTGCCAGCAGCGAGACAGGGGGCAAACAGCCCCAGCATTTT. The chain joins TRBV6-5 to TRBJ1-5; 10 nucleotides match TRBD1. The CDR3 is made up of 14 amino acids. Germline loops: CDR1 MNHEY, CDR2 SVGAGI.

This chain uses TRBV27 with TRBJ1-1; tentative D call: TRBD1 (5 bases). Trimming removed 3 bases at V and 0 bases at J, with 8 bases between. The germline V gene encodes CDR1 MNHEY and CDR2 SMNVEV (reference sequence). CDR3 length: 14 amino acids. CDR3 loop: CASSLTEMNTEAFF. In DNA, the CDR3 is TGTGCCAGCAGTTTGACAGAGATGAACACTGAAGCTTTCTTT.

The chain recombines TRBV19 with TRBJ1-5; 7 bases are shared with TRBD1. J lost 0 bases, V lost 3 bases, and 5 bases had no gene match. The CDR3 loop spans 16 amino acids. Germline loops: CDR1 LNHDA, CDR2 SQIVND (reference sequence). DNA for the CDR3: TGTGCCAGTAGTATTGCGACAGGGCGTAGCAATCAGCCCCAGCATTTT. This sequence encodes CASSIATGRSNQPQHF.

The chain recombines TRBV6-5 with TRBJ2-7; D gene ambiguous. This CDR3 contains 13 residues. V lost 6 bases and J 0 bases, leaving 9 bases between the germline ends. Germline CDR1 and CDR2: MNHEY and SVGAGI. CDR3 residues: CASSIGPSYEQYF. The CDR3 region has the DNA TGTGCCAGCAGCATTGGCCCCTCCTACGAGCAGTACTTC.

The chain couples TRBV3-1 (or the pseudogene TRBV3-2) to TRBJ1-1; the D is unclear. Looked up from germline, CDR1 is LGHDT and CDR2 is YNNKEL (reference sequence). Trimming cost V 7 bases and J 1 base, with 13 bases left between them. The CDR3 loop spans 14 amino acids. CDR3 nucleotide sequence: TGTGCCAGCACTACGACTGCAACGAACACTGAAGCTTTCTTT. Protein product: CASTTTATNTEAFF.

V gene TRBV7-8 combines with J gene TRBJ1-6; TRBD1 matches 9 bases. The germline gives CDR1 SGHVS, CDR2 FQNEAQ. The length of the CDR3 is 16 residues. The junction had 5 bases not matched to a gene; V was cut back by 3 bases and J by 5 bases. CDR3 sequence reads: CASSLGQGLNNSPLHF. The CDR3 bases are TGTGCCAGCAGCTTGGGACAGGGATTGAATAATTCACCCCTCCACTTT.

The rearrangement joins TRBV28 to TRBJ1-4; TRBD1 aligns across 7 bases. CDR1 and CDR2 (germline): MDHEN, SYDVKM. With V trimmed by 4 bases and J by 4 bases, 3 bases remained unmatched. The CDR3 runs to 14 residues. The CDR3 here is CASSSGTDNEKLFF. The CDR3 DNA is TGTGCCAGCAGTTCCGGGACAGATAATGAAAAACTGTTTTTT.

The chain couples TRBV29-1 to TRBJ1-4, with TRBD1 identical over 10 bases. The CDR3 loop spans 12 amino acids. Germline CDR1 reads SQVTM; CDR2 reads ANQGSEA. The trim removed 6 bases at V and 5 bases at J, leaving 0 bases unmatched. The CDR3 DNA follows: TGCAGCGTGGGACAGGGGAATGAAAAACTGTTTTTT. This gives the protein CSVGQGNEKLFF. The entire variable domain, with the rest obtained from reference TRBV29-1 and TRBJ1-4, is as follows: SAVISQKPSRDICQRGTSLTIQCQVDSQVTMMFWYRQQPGQSLTLIATANQGSEATYESGFVIDKFPISRPNLTFSTLTVSNMSPEDSSIYLCSVGQGNEKLFFGSGTQLSVL.

This sequence joins TRBV21-1 and TRBJ1-2; the tabulated D call, TRBD1, remains unverified against the DNA. TRBV21-1 is flagged as a pseudogene. The CDR3 sequence is 16 residues long. The CDR3 loop is CASSKGFRDRHYGYTF. The CDR3 region has the DNA TGTGCCAGCAGCAAAGGGTTCCGGGACAGACACTATGGCTACACCTTC.

The CDR3 DNA sequence: TGTGCCAGCAGCGCCTATTGGGAGACCCAGTACTTC. Translated: CASSAYWETQYF. The rearrangement joins TRBV7-2 to TRBJ2-5; D remains unclear. The CDR3 spans 12 residues. V was trimmed by 5 bases and J by 5 bases, leaving 9 bases between them. Germline V gene sequence: CDR1 SGHTA, CDR2 FQGNSA.

This chain uses TRBV30 with TRBJ2-1; 8 bases align to TRBD2. The CDR3 covers 15 residues. Per germline, CDR1 GTSNPN and CDR2 SVGIG (reference sequence). V lost 3 bases and J lost 12; bases outside the gene matches: 16. CDR3 coding DNA: TGTGCCTGGAGACCCAGCGGGGGCTCGTCTGTTTTGCAGTTCTTC. Translating gives CAWRPSGGSSVLQFF.

The rearrangement links TRBV10-1 to TRBJ1-1, with D hard to call. CDR3 length: 17 residues. Trimming stripped 6 bases from V and 0 bases from J, with 20 bases between. CDR1 and CDR2 (germline): WNHNN, SYGVQD (reference sequence). The chain's CDR3 is CASRNPTVVGMNTEAFF. The CDR3, as DNA: TGCGCCAGCAGAAATCCGACGGTGGTGGGCATGAACACTGAAGCTTTCTTT.

This clone turned up a few times. The chain is built from TRBV4-2 and TRBJ2-5, with 10 bases aligning to TRBD2. This CDR3 has 16 amino acids. After removal of 1 base from V and 7 bases from J, the junction contained 9 bases not matched to a gene. Germline CDR1 and CDR2: LGHNA and YNFKEQ. The CDR3 DNA is TGTGCCAGCAGCCAAGTCGCTAGCGGGGGTGGGGGGACCCAGTACTTC. This translates into CASSQVASGGGGTQYF.

The chain couples TRBV5-5 to TRBJ1-4, with a possible D match to TRBD1 (6 bases). Trimming removed 2 bases at V and 7 bases at J, with 15 bases between. Germline V lookup: CDR1 SGHKS, CDR2 YYEKEE (reference sequence). CDR3 size: 15 residues. This CDR3 reads CASSFAGQGIEKLFF. CDR3 coding DNA: TGTGCCAGCAGCTTTGCGGGCCAGGGGATTGAAAAACTGTTTTTT.

The genes are TRBV7-2 and TRBJ1-1; D perhaps matches TRBD1 (5 bases). With 3 bases removed from V and 5 bases from J, the gap between germline ends came to 13 bases. The CDR3 extends over 14 amino acids. The germline V gene encodes CDR1 SGHTA and CDR2 FQGNSA. CDR3 residues: CASSFREGSTEAFF. The CDR3 DNA sequence: TGTGCCAGCAGCTTCAGGGAAGGAAGTACTGAAGCTTTCTTT.

Regarding this clone: Other nucleotide sequences from this sample produce the same CDR3. The gene calls are TRBV15 and TRBJ2-7; 11 bases line up with TRBD2. The CDR3 runs 15 residues. V trimming: 3 bases; J trimming: 7 bases; junction bases outside the gene matches: 8. Per the germline V gene, CDR1 is LNHNV and CDR2 is YYDKDF (reference sequence). The CDR3 loop reads CATSSSIAGGREQYF. CDR3 bases: TGTGCCACCAGCAGCTCAATAGCGGGGGGGAGGGAGCAGTACTTC.

This clone was counted only a few times. The chain links TRBV28 to TRBJ2-7, with D possibly being TRBD1 (6 bases). The CDR3 spans 14 residues. V gave up 5 bases and J gave up 3 bases, with 14 bases separating them. Germline assignment: CDR1 MDHEN and CDR2 SYDVKM. CDR3 nucleotides: TGTGCCAGCAGTACAGGGACGTTGGACTACGAGCAGTACTTC. Translation gives CASSTGTLDYEQYF.

The chain combines TRBV6-6 with TRBJ1-1, with D maybe TRBD1 (5 bases). V was pared by 2 bases and J by 2 bases, with 9 bases between. Germline V gives CDR1 MNHNY, CDR2 SVGAGI (reference sequence). The CDR3 has 14 amino acids. This CDR3 is CASSYLDSNTEAFF. In DNA, the CDR3 is TGTGCCAGCAGTTACCTTGACAGTAACACTGAAGCTTTCTTT.

V and J are TRBV7-2 and TRBJ2-7; TRBD1 agrees at 7 bases. V dropped 4 bases and J dropped 2; count of bases not matched to a gene: 5. This CDR3 region has 14 residues. Germline CDR1 reads SGHTA; CDR2 reads FQGNSA. The CDR3, as DNA: TGTGCCAGCAGCTGGCGACAGGGTGCCTACGAGCAGTACTTC. It translates to CASSWRQGAYEQYF.

The chain links TRBV5-1 to TRBJ1-2; TRBD1 matches at 8 bases. V dropped 0 bases and J dropped 3; count of bases not matched to a gene: 1. The CDR3 is 14 residues long. Germline CDR1 and CDR2: SGHRS and YFSETQ. Here the CDR3 DNA reads TGCGCCAGCAGCTTGGAGGGACAGGACTATGGCTACACCTTC. Residues: CASSLEGQDYGYTF.